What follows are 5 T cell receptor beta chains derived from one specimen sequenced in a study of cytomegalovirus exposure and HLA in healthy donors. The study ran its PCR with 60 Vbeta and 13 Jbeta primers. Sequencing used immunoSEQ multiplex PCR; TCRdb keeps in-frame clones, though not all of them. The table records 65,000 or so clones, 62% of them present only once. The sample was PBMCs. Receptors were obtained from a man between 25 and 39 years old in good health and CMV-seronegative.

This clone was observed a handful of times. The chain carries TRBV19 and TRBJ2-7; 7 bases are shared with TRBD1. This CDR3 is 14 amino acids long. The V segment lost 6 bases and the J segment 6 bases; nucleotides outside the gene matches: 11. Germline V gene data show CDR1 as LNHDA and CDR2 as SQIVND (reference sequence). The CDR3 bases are TGTGCCAGTAGACCGGGACAGTCGGTCTTCGAGCAGTACTTC. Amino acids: CASRPGQSVFEQYF.

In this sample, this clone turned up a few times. CDR3 region: CASSEDRVRNQPQHF. The CDR3 DNA follows: TGTGCCAGCAGTGAGGACAGGGTAAGGAATCAGCCCCAGCATTTT. The chain employs TRBV6-1 and TRBJ1-5; 8 nucleotides line up with TRBD1. Germline assignment: CDR1 MNHNS and CDR2 SASEGT. Germline trimming cut 3 bases from V and 4 bases from J; bases unmatched to any gene: 5. This CDR3 has 15 residues.

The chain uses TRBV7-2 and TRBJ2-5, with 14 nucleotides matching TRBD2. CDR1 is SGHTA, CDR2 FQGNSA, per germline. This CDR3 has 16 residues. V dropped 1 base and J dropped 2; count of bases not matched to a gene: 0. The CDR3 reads CASSLGLAGGQETQYF. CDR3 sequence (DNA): TGTGCCAGCAGCTTAGGACTAGCGGGGGGGCAAGAGACCCAGTACTTC. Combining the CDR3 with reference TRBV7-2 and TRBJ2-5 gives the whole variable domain GAGVSQSPSNKVTEKGKDVELRCDPISGHTALYWYRQSLGQGLEFLIYFQGNSAPDKSGLPSDRFSAERTGGSVSTLTIQRTQQEDSAVYLCASSLGLAGGQETQYFGPGTRLLVL.

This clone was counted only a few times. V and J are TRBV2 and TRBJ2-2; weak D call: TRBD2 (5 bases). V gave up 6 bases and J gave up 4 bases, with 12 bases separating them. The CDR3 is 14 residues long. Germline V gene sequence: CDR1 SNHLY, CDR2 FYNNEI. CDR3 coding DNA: TGTGCCAGCAGGCCCGTGGACTCCACCGGGGAGCTGTTTTTT. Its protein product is CASRPVDSTGELFF.

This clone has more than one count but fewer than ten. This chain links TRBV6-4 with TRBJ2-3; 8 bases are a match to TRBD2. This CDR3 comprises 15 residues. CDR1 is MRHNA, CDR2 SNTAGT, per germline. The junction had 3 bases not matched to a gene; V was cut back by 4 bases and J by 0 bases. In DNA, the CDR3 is TGTGCCAGCAGTGTAGGGACTAGTAGCACAGATACGCAGTATTTT. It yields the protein CASSVGTSSTDTQYF.